This T cell receptor (beta chain) stems from a study of T cell responses to AZD1222 COVID-19 vaccine. The data were produced by immunoSEQ multiplex PCR, yet TCRdb's version contains in-frame clones alone and is incomplete. The sample includes some 120,000 clones, roughly 84% of them seen just once. The sequence derives from an adult in good health. The sample was peripheral blood, taken on day 0 of AZD1222 vaccination.

This CDR3 is CASSVSPGGYAEAFF. The CDR3 DNA reads TGTGCCAGCAGCGTATCCCCAGGGGGGTACGCTGAAGCTTTCTTT. The chain couples TRBV7-9 to TRBJ1-1; 7 nucleotides align to TRBD1. Germline trimming cut 5 bases from V and 6 bases from J; bases unmatched to any gene: 12. Germline CDR1 is SEHNR and CDR2 is FQNEAQ (reference sequence). CDR3 length equals 15 residues.